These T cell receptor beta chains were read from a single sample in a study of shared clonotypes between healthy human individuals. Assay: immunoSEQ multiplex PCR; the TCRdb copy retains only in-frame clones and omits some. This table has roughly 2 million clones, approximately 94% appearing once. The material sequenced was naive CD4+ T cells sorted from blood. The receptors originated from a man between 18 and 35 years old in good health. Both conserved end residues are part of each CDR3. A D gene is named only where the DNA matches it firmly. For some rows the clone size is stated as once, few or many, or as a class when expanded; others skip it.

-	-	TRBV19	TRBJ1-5	TGTGCCAGTAGTATAGAGAGAGCCGGGATAGGGCCCCAGCATTTT	CASSIERAGIGPQHF
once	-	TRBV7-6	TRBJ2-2	TGTGCCAGCAGCTGGCGAAGAAACACCGGGGAGCTGTTTTTT	CASSWRRNTGELFF
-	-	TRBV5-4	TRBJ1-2	TGTGCCAGCAGCTTGGGCAGTACTAACTATGGCTACACCTTC	CASSLGSTNYGYTF
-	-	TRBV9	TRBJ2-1	TGTGCCAGCAGCGCTGGCCCCGGGATCGATGAGCAGTTCTTC	CASSAGPGIDEQFF
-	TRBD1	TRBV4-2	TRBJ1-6	TGTGCCAGCAGCCAAGATCCAGGGGGCAATTCACCCCTCCACTTT	CASSQDPGGNSPLHF
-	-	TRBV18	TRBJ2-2	TGTGCCAGCTCACCGGCCCAGGGCGCCTTCACCGGGGAGCTGTTTTTT	CASSPAQGAFTGELFF
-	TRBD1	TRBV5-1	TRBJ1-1	TGCGCCAGCAGCTTGGGGACAGGACTAGAAGCTTTCTTT	CASSLGTGLEAFF
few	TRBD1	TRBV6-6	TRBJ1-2	TGTGCCAGCAGTTACTCCGGACAGGGGGCAGGTTATGGCTACACCTTC	CASSYSGQGAGYGYTF
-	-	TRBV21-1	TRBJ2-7	TGTGCCAGCAGCCCATCGTGGGATGCCACGGGGGAGCAGTACTTC	CASSPSWDATGEQYF
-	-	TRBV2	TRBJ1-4	TGTGCCAGCAGTGAAAAGGGGCCCACGGTCGGAAAACTGTTTTTT	CASSEKGPTVGKLFF
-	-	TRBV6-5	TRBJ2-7	TGTACCAGCAGTCGGGGGGCCAGAACCTACGAGCAGTACTTC	CTSSRGARTYEQYF
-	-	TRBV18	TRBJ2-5	TGTGCCAGCTCACAAGGGAGCGGGACCCAGTACTTC	CASSQGSGTQYF
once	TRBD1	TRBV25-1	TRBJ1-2	TGTGCCAGCAGTATATTTGGGACAGGGCCGGATGGCTACACCTTC	CASSIFGTGPDGYTF
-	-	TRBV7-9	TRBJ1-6	TGTGCCAGCAGCTTAGTGGTCAGGGATTCACCCCTCCACTTT	CASSLVVRDSPLHF
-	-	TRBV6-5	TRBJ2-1	TGTGCCAGCAGTTTTTCTTCGCTGGGACACAATGAGCAGTTCTTC	CASSFSSLGHNEQFF
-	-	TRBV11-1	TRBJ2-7	TGTGCCAGCAGCAATGAGGACAGCCCCTACGAGCAGTACTTC	CASSNEDSPYEQYF
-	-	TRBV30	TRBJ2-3	TGTGCCTGGAGAGATAAACCCAGCACAGATACGCAGTATTTT	CAWRDKPSTDTQYF
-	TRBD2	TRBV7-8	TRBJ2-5	TGTGCCAGCAGCATTGGGCTGACTAGCGGACAAGAGACCCAGTACTTC	CASSIGLTSGQETQYF
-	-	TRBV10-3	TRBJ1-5	TGTGCCATCAGTGGTGGTGGCGGCAATCAGCCCCAGCATTTT	CAISGGGGNQPQHF
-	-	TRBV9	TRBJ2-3	TGTGCCAGCAGCGTAGCCCTGGAGGGGGTTCATACGCAGTATTTT	CASSVALEGVHTQYF
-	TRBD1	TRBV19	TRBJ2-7	TGTGCCAGTACTTCGTCATCGCTGGACAGGAGAGCCTACGAGCAGTACTTC	CASTSSSLDRRAYEQYF
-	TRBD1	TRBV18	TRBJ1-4	TGTGCCAGCTCACCAAGGGACAGCGGCGGTAAGAATGAAAAACTGTTTTTT	CASSPRDSGGKNEKLFF
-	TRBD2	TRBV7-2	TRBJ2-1	TGTGCCAGCAGCGTGAGCGGGGACAATGAGCAGTTCTTC	CASSVSGDNEQFF
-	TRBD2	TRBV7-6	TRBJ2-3	TGTGCCAGCAGCTTAGCGCCGATAGCGGGGAGCACAGATACGCAGTATTTT	CASSLAPIAGSTDTQYF
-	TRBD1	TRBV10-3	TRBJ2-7	TGTGCCATCAGTTCCGGGACAGGGGTCGGGTACGAGCAGTACTTC	CAISSGTGVGYEQYF
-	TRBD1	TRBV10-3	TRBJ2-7	TGTGCCATCAGTGATCTGGGACAGGGGGCCTCCTACGAGCAGTACTTC	CAISDLGQGASYEQYF
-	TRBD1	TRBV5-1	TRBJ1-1	TGCGCCAGCAGCTTGGAGGATGTCAGGGGGGGAACCGTCAACACTGAAGCTTTCTTT	CASSLEDVRGGTVNTEAFF
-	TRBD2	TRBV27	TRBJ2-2	TGTGCCAGCAGCGTGACTAGCGCGAACACCGGGGAGCTGTTTTTT	CASSVTSANTGELFF
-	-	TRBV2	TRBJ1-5	TGTGCCAGCAGTGGCAGGGCGAGGGGTCCGGATCAGCCCCAGCATTTT	CASSGRARGPDQPQHF
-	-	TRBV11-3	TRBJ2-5	TGTGCCAGCAGCCTTGACAGGTTTCAGACCCAGTACTTC	CASSLDRFQTQYF
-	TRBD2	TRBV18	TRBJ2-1	TGTGCCAGCTCACCAGGGACTAGCTCCTACAATGAGCAGTTCTTC	CASSPGTSSYNEQFF
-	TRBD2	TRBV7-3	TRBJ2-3	TGTGCCAGCAGCCCCGGGAGGGGCACAGATACGCAGTATTTT	CASSPGRGTDTQYF
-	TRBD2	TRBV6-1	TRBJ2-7	TGTGCCAGCAGTAGGACTAGCGATGCCTACGAGCAGTACTTC	CASSRTSDAYEQYF
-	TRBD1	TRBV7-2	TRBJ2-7	TGTGCCAGCAGTTACTCGGGACAGGCCTACGAGCAGTACTTC	CASSYSGQAYEQYF
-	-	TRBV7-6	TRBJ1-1	TGTGCCAGCAGCTTAGTTTCCCGAGGGATGAACACTGAAGCTTTCTTT	CASSLVSRGMNTEAFF